Listed below are T cell receptor beta chains from one sample, sequenced in a study of blood T cell repertoires in COVID-19. Sequencing was performed with immunoSEQ multiplex PCR; in TCRdb, only in-frame clones are kept and a portion is missing. This sample has 150,000 to 200,000 clones, with roughly 80% found just once. Sequenced input: peripheral blood. These receptor sequences come from a man in his sixties with active or convalescent COVID-19. CDR3s include the opening cysteine and the closing phenylalanine or tryptophan. D genes are given only for firm matches. Clone size appears in some rows only: once, few, many, or a class for an expanded clone.

TRBD1	15	TRBV5-4	NA	TRBJ1-3	CASSRQGASGNTIYF	TGTGCCAGCAGCCGACAGGGGGCGAGCGGAAACACCATATATTTT
NA	13	TRBV2	NA	TRBJ2-3	CASRLAYTDTQYF	TGTGCCAGCAGACTAGCCTACACAGATACGCAGTATTTT
NA	15	TRBV11-2	NA	TRBJ2-7	CASSLVRGAHYEQYF	TGTGCCAGCAGCTTAGTCAGGGGCGCCCACTACGAGCAGTACTTC
NA	13	TRBV27	NA	TRBJ1-4	CASSFIGGEKLFF	TGTGCCAGCAGTTTTATAGGAGGTGAAAAACTGTTTTTT
NA	14	TRBV19	NA	TRBJ1-5	CASSTRDGYQPQHF	TGTGCCAGTAGTACGCGGGACGGGTATCAGCCCCAGCATTTT
TRBD2	15	TRBV11-1	NA	TRBJ2-7	CASSSYSGRFYEQYF	TGTGCCAGCAGCTCCTATAGCGGGAGGTTCTACGAGCAGTACTTC
TRBD2	11	TRBV4-2	NA	TRBJ2-5	CASRGGETQYF	TGTGCCAGCCGGGGGGGGGAGACCCAGTACTTC
NA	15	TRBV7-8	NA	TRBJ2-3	CASRSRGSRTDTQYF	TGTGCCAGCAGGTCTAGAGGGAGTCGCACAGATACGCAGTATTTT
NA	14	TRBV5-6	NA	TRBJ1-6	CASSLRGGNSPLHF	TGTGCCAGCAGCTTGCGCGGCGGTAATTCACCCCTCCACTTT
NA	14	TRBV9	few	TRBJ2-1	CASSVGTSYNEQFF	TGTGCCAGCAGCGTTGGCACCTCCTACAATGAGCAGTTCTTC
NA	15	TRBV7-2	NA	TRBJ1-4	CASSSLWGGGEKLFF	TGTGCCAGCAGCTCCCTCTGGGGAGGTGGGGAAAAACTGTTTTTT